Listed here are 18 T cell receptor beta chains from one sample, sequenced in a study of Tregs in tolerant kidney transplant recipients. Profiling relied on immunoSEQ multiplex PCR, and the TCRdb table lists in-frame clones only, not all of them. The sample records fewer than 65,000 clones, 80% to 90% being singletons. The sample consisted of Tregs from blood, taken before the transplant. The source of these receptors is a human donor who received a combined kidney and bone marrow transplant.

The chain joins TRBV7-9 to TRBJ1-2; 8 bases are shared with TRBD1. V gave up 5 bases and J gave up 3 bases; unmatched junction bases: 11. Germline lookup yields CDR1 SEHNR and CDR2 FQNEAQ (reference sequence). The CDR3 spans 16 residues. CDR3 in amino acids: CASSKLGQGRDYGYTF. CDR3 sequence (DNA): TGTGCCAGCAGCAAATTAGGACAGGGCAGAGACTATGGCTACACCTTC.

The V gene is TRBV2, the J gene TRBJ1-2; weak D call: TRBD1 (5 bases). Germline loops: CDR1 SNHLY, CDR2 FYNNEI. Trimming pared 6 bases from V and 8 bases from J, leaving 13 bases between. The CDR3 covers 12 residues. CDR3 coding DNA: TGTGCCAGCAGGAACCCCGGGGGGGGCTACACCTTC. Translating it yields CASRNPGGGYTF.

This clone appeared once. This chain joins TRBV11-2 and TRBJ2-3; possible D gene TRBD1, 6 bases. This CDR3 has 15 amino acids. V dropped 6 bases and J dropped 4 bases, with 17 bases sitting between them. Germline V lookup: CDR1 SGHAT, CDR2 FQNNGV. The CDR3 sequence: CASSLTGLSADTQYF. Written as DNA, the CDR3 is TGTGCCAGCAGTCTCACAGGGCTATCCGCAGATACGCAGTATTTT.

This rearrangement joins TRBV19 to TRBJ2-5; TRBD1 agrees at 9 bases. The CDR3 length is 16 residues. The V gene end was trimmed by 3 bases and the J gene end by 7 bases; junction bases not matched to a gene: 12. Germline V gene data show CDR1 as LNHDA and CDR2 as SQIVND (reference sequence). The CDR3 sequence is CASSMAVYRGLRTQYF. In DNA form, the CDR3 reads TGTGCCAGTAGTATGGCGGTTTACAGGGGGCTACGGACCCAGTACTTC. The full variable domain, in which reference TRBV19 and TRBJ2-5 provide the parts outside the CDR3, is DGGITQSPKYLFRKEGQNVTLSCEQNLNHDAMYWYRQDPGQGLRLIYYSQIVNDFQKGDIAEGYSVSREKKESFPLTVTSAQKNPTAFYLCASSMAVYRGLRTQYFGPGTRLLVL.

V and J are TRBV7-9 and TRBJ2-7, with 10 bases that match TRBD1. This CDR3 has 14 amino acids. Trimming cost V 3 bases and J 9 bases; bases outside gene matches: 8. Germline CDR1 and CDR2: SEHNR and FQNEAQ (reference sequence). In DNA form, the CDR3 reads TGTGCCAGCAGCTTTAGCCGACAGGGGGCAACGCAGTACTTC. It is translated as CASSFSRQGATQYF.

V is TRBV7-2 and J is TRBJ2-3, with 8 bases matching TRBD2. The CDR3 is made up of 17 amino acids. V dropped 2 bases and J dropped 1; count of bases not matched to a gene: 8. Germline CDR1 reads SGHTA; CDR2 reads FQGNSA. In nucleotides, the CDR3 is TGTGCCAGCAGCTTATCGGGCCCGGGGGGGGGCACAGATACGCAGTATTTT. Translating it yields CASSLSGPGGGTDTQYF.

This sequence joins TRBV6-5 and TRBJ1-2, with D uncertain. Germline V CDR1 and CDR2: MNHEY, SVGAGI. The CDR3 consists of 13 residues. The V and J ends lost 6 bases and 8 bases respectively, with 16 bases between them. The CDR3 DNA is TGTGCCAGCAGATACCCGGGCTTTCAGGGCTACACCTTC. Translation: CASRYPGFQGYTF.

CDR3 coding DNA: TGTGCCAGCAGTTTATCCCCGCAGACAGCGTCGAATCAGCCCCAGCATTTT. It encodes CASSLSPQTASNQPQHF. This chain connects TRBV28 to TRBJ1-5, with a possible D match to TRBD1 (5 bases). The CDR3 sequence is 17 residues long. Germline CDR1 and CDR2: MDHEN and SYDVKM. V lost 1 base and J lost 4, with 17 bases in between.

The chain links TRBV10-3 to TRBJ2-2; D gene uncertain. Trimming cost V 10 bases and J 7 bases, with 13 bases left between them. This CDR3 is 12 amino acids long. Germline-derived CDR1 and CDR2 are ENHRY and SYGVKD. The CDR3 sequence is CATTPTYGELFF. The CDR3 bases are TGTGCCACCACGCCCACCTACGGGGAGCTGTTTTTT.

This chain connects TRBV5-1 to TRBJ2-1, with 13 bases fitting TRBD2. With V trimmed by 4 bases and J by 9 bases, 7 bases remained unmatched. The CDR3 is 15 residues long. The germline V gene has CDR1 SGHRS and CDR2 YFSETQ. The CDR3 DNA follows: TGCGCCAGCAGCCCCCCCGGACTAGCGGGAGTTGAGCAGTTCTTC. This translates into CASSPPGLAGVEQFF.

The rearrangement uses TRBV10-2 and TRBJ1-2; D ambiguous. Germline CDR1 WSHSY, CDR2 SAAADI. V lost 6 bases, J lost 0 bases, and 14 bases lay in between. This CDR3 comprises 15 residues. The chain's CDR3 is CASSGWSPSNYGYTF. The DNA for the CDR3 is TGCGCCAGCAGCGGGTGGTCACCGTCTAACTATGGCTACACCTTC.

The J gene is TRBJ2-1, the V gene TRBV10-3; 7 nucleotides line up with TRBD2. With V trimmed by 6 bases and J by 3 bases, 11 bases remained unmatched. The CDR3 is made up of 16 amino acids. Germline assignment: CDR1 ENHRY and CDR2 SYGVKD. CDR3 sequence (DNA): TGTGCCATCAGCTCCCCCCTAGCGGAAAACTACAATGAGCAGTTCTTC. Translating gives CAISSPLAENYNEQFF.

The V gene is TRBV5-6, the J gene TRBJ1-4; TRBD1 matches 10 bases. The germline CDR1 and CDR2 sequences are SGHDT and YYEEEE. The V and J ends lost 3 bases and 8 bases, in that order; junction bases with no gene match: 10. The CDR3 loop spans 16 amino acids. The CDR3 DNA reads TGTGCCAGCAGCTCGACTCGGGACAGGGGAAACGAAAAACTGTTTTTT. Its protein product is CASSSTRDRGNEKLFF. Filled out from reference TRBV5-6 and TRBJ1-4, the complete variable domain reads DAGVTQSPTHLIKTRGQQVTLRCSPKSGHDTVSWYQQALGQGPQFIFQYYEEEERQRGNFPDRFSGHQFPNYSSELNVNALLLGDSALYLCASSSTRDRGNEKLFFGSGTQLSVL.

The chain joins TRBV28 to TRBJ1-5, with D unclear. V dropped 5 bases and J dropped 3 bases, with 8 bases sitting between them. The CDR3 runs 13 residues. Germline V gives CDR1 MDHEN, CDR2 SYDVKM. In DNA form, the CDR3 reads TGTGCCAGCAGTCCCCCAGCCAATCAGCCCCAGCATTTT. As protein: CASSPPANQPQHF. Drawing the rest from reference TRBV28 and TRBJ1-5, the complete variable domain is DVKVTQSSRYLVKRTGEKVFLECVQDMDHENMFWYRQDPGLGLRLIYFSYDVKMKEKGDIPEGYSVSREKKERFSLILESASTNQTSMYLCASSPPANQPQHFGDGTRLSIL.

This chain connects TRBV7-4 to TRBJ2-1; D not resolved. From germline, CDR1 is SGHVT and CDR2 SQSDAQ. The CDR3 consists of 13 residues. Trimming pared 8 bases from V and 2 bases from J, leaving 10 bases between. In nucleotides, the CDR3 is TGTGCCAGCCGTCTAAGGGCCTACAATGAGCAGTTCTTC. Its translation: CASRLRAYNEQFF.

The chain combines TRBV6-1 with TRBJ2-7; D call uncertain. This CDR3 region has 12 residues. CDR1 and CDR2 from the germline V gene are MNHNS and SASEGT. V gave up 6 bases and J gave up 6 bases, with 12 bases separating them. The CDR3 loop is CASSPSASEQYF. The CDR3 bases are TGTGCCAGCAGCCCCTCCGCTAGCGAGCAGTACTTC.

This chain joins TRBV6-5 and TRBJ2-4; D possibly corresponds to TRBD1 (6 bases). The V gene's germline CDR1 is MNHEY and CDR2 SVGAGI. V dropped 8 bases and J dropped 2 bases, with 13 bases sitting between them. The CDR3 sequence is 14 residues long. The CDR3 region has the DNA TGTGCCAGCCTAGGACAGAGAACCAAAAACATTCAGTACTTC. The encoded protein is CASLGQRTKNIQYF.

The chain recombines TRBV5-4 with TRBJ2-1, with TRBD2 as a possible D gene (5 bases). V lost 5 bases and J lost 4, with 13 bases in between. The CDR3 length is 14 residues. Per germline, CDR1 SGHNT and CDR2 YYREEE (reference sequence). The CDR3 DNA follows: TGTGCCAGCAGTGAGGTCAGCGGATACAATGAGCAGTTCTTC. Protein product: CASSEVSGYNEQFF. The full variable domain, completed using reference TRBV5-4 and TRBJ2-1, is ETGVTQSPTHLIKTRGQQVTLRCSSQSGHNTVSWYQQALGQGPQFIFQYYREEENGRGNFPPRFSGLQFPNYSSELNVNALELDDSALYLCASSEVSGYNEQFFGPGTRLTVL.